These T cell receptor beta chains were read from a single sample in a study of identical twins. Each CDR3 protein is one row after TCRdb ran MiXCR on the 5' RACE reads. The sample includes 500,000 to 700,000 distinct CDR3 sequences, around 7.5% of them seen just once. These data also formed part of another study, on yellow fever vaccine responses in identical twins.

Sequencing was carried out using PBMCs. Every receptor here comes from a woman between 18 and 29 years old in good health. CDR3s leave out the opening cysteine and the closing phenylalanine or tryptophan. Each record gives: D gene, V gene, J gene, CDR3 protein. The D gene is left open where the match is weak.

>TRBD1|TRBV12-5|TRBJ2-7
ASGLVKDRGPNYEQY
>-|TRBV6-1|TRBJ2-4
ASSQPGQVLIQY
>TRBD1|TRBV2|TRBJ1-1
ASRADRGYTEAF
>TRBD1|TRBV20-1|TRBJ2-1
SATDRGNEQF
>TRBD2|TRBV2|TRBJ2-7
ASRHPSGASREQY
>TRBD2|TRBV20-1|TRBJ2-1
SASLRGRGNEQF
>TRBD2|TRBV6-5|TRBJ2-1
ASSFLAGNSYNEQF
>TRBD1|TRBV7-9|TRBJ2-7
ASSSGTGATYEQY
>-|TRBV20-1|TRBJ2-2
SAAPNSNTGELF
>TRBD2|TRBV20-1|TRBJ2-7
SAGNLAGVPYEQY
>-|TRBV14|TRBJ2-7
ASQGWDYEQY
>TRBD2|TRBV20-1|TRBJ2-3
SAASGRSTDTQY
>-|TRBV11-2|TRBJ1-4
ASSWTATNEKLF
>TRBD2|TRBV19|TRBJ2-3
ASSVGLAGYTDTQY
>TRBD1|TRBV5-1|TRBJ2-1
ASSLRTGTYNEQF
>TRBD2|TRBV27|TRBJ2-1
ASSFLSSGGSYNEQF
>TRBD1|TRBV12-3/TRBV12-4|TRBJ2-1
ASSSGRGKRNEQF
>TRBD2|TRBV3-1|TRBJ2-1
ASSQDPGTSGTGQF
>-|TRBV5-1|TRBJ1-1
ASSLADRGEAF
>-|TRBV15|TRBJ2-7
ATSREPTYEQY
>-|TRBV27|TRBJ2-1
ASSLSAFYNEQF
>-|TRBV12-3/TRBV12-4|TRBJ2-7
ASSRLRLEGEQY
>TRBD2|TRBV5-1|TRBJ2-5
ASSRGTSGHQETQY